Listed below are T cell receptor beta chains from one sample, sequenced in a study of blood T cell repertoires in COVID-19. Generated by immunoSEQ multiplex PCR, the TCRdb table keeps only in-frame clones and is missing some. The sample contains about 250,000 clones, around 90% of which appear only once. Sequenced: peripheral blood. The source is a man older than 75 with acute or convalescent COVID-19. Both conserved end residues are part of each CDR3. D genes are given only for firm matches.

D gene	V gene	J gene	CDR3 protein	CDR3 DNA
.	TRBV7-3	TRBJ1-1	CASSFGRGEAFF	TGTGCCAGCAGCTTCGGCAGGGGTGAAGCTTTCTTT
.	TRBV23-1	TRBJ1-1	CASSQSQGSTEAFF	TGCGCCAGCAGTCAATCTCAGGGTAGCACTGAAGCTTTCTTT
.	TRBV13	TRBJ1-4	CASSLGSREGKLFF	TGTGCCAGCAGCTTAGGTTCCAGGGAGGGAAAACTGTTTTTT
.	TRBV6-6	TRBJ2-5	CASSSDPRAQYF	TGTGCCAGCAGTTCGGACCCCAGGGCCCAGTACTTC
.	TRBV28	TRBJ2-1	CASTSWRGNSYNEQFF	TGTGCCAGCACATCTTGGCGGGGCAATTCCTACAATGAGCAGTTCTTC
TRBD1	TRBV3-1/TRBV3-2	TRBJ2-1	CASSQGITGDNEQFF	TGTGCCAGCAGCCAAGGTATTACAGGGGACAATGAGCAGTTCTTC
.	TRBV6-5	TRBJ1-3	CASSLGSSRNTIYF	TGTGCCAGCAGCCTCGGTTCCTCGAGGAACACCATATATTTT
TRBD2	TRBV5-1	TRBJ2-2	CASSFRGLAGAEQRMNTGELFF	TGCGCCAGCAGCTTTAGAGGACTAGCGGGGGCCGAACAGAGAATGAACACCGGGGAGCTGTTTTTT
.	TRBV14	TRBJ2-3	CASSQDRQRLSTDTQYF	TGTGCCAGCAGCCAAGATCGACAGCGCCTCAGCACAGATACGCAGTATTTT
.	TRBV6-6	TRBJ1-1	CASSYSTGEAFF	TGTGCCAGCAGTTATTCTACCGGTGAAGCTTTCTTT
TRBD2	TRBV12-3/TRBV12-4	TRBJ2-7	CASTPGGSYEQYF	TGTGCCAGCACTCCGGGGGGTTCCTACGAGCAGTACTTC
.	TRBV2	TRBJ1-5	CASSEGQLKTQPQHF	TGTGCCAGCAGTGAAGGGCAGTTGAAAACTCAGCCCCAGCATTTT
TRBD2	TRBV29-1	TRBJ2-7	CSVDTSGGYEQYF	TGCAGCGTTGACACTAGCGGCGGCTACGAGCAGTACTTC
.	TRBV14	TRBJ1-2	CASSQVLHYGYTF	TGTGCCAGCAGCCAAGTTCTCCACTATGGCTACACCTTC
.	TRBV4-3	TRBJ2-7	CASSLGLGYEQYF	TGCGCCAGCAGCCTTGGACTGGGCTACGAGCAGTACTTC
.	TRBV15	TRBJ2-1	CATSRDLASSYNEQFF	TGTGCCACCAGCAGAGATCTAGCGAGCTCCTACAATGAGCAGTTCTTC
.	TRBV11-2	TRBJ1-6	CASSLNRGSYNSPLHF	TGTGCCAGCAGCTTAAATAGAGGGAGCTATAATTCACCCCTCCACTTT
.	TRBV27	TRBJ1-5	CASSQNSGQPQHF	TGTGCCAGCAGCCAAAACTCGGGACAGCCCCAGCATTTT
.	TRBV4-2	TRBJ1-1	CASSQAKDSHRGAFF	TGTGCCAGCAGCCAAGCTAAGGACAGTCACAGAGGGGCTTTCTTT
TRBD1	TRBV7-8	TRBJ1-2	CASSLGQGYGYTF	TGTGCCAGCAGCTTAGGACAGGGGTATGGCTACACCTTC
TRBD1	TRBV9	TRBJ2-1	CASRGTASNEQFF	TGTGCCAGCAGGGGGACAGCGTCAAATGAGCAGTTCTTC
.	TRBV6-6	TRBJ1-3	CASKEQGSSGNTIYF	TGTGCCAGCAAAGAACAGGGATCCTCTGGAAACACCATATATTTT
.	TRBV29-1	TRBJ1-1	CSVGRGSEAFF	TGCAGCGTCGGTAGAGGGTCTGAAGCTTTCTTT